Each of the 32 T cell receptor beta chains below was sequenced from the same sample in a study of cytomegalovirus exposure and HLA in healthy donors. The PCR was carried out with 60 Vbeta primers and 13 Jbeta primers. Clones were sequenced by immunoSEQ multiplex PCR, and TCRdb holds only the in-frame ones, with some missing. Of 90,000 to 150,000 clones listed, 70% to 85% were seen once; the top ten hold roughly 3.7%. The sequenced sample was PBMCs. These receptors all stem from a human donor in good health.

The V call is TRBV11-3, the J call TRBJ1-1; TRBD1 matches 9 bases. The ends lost 5 bases at V and 4 bases at J; junction bases unmatched: 5. This CDR3 region has 14 residues. The germline V gene has CDR1 SGHNT and CDR2 YENEEA. In DNA form, the CDR3 reads TGTGCCAGCAGCATGCGACAGGGGGGCACTGAAGCTTTCTTT. Encoded protein: CASSMRQGGTEAFF.

CDR3 sequence (DNA): TGCGCCAGCAGTGAGTCGGGCAGGCGATCTGAAGCTTTCTTT. This codes for CASSESGRRSEAFF. V gene TRBV10-1 combines with J gene TRBJ1-1; D unresolved. Germline CDR1 WNHNN, CDR2 SYGVQD (reference sequence). This CDR3 contains 14 residues. Trimming removed 0 bases at V and 6 bases at J, with 11 bases between.

The chain uses TRBV2 and TRBJ1-2, with 7 positions matching TRBD1. V lost 6 bases to trimming and J lost 2 bases; unmatched junction nucleotides: 6. This CDR3 is built from 14 residues. Germline V gene lookup returns CDR1 SNHLY and CDR2 FYNNEI. As DNA, the CDR3 is TGTGCCAGCAGGGGGGACAGTCTAAACTATGGCTACACCTTC. Its protein is CASRGDSLNYGYTF.

The V and J genes are TRBV28 and TRBJ2-1; a weak D match, TRBD1 (6 bases). Germline lookup yields CDR1 MDHEN and CDR2 SYDVKM. The ends were cut back, 5 bases at V and 8 bases at J, with 28 bases in the middle. The CDR3 has 18 amino acids. CDR3 sequence: CASSTTRHGPSGTHEQFF. The DNA of the CDR3 is TGTGCCAGCAGTACCACACGCCACGGTCCCTCTGGGACACATGAGCAGTTCTTC. Drawing the rest from reference TRBV28 and TRBJ2-1, the complete variable domain is DVKVTQSSRYLVKRTGEKVFLECVQDMDHENMFWYRQDPGLGLRLIYFSYDVKMKEKGDIPEGYSVSREKKERFSLILESASTNQTSMYLCASSTTRHGPSGTHEQFFGPGTRLTVL.

The CDR3 protein is CASSDSNTIYF. The CDR3 bases are TGTGCCAGCAGTGACTCAAACACCATATATTTT. The rearrangement uses TRBV2 and TRBJ1-3; D unresolved. The ends were cut back, 3 bases at V and 6 bases at J, with 3 bases in the middle. This CDR3 contains 11 residues. Germline assignment: CDR1 SNHLY and CDR2 FYNNEI.

This clone turned up a few times. The chain links TRBV5-6 to TRBJ1-2, with TRBD1 as a possible D gene (5 bases). This CDR3 contains 16 residues. CDR1 and CDR2 (germline): SGHDT, YYEEEE. V lost 0 bases and J lost 7, with 19 bases in between. The CDR3 coding sequence is TGTGCCAGCAGCTTGGCCGCCGTTAACAGGCGGCGTGGCTACACCTTC. Translated: CASSLAAVNRRRGYTF.

This clone occurred a few times. This chain uses TRBV5-1 with TRBJ1-4; 7 bases match TRBD1. V lost 4 bases, J lost 3 bases, and 3 bases stayed unmatched. CDR1 SGHRS and CDR2 YFSETQ come from the germline V gene. This CDR3 is 14 amino acids long. The CDR3 sequence: CASSPGTANEKLFF. CDR3 coding DNA: TGCGCCAGCAGCCCCGGGACAGCTAATGAAAAACTGTTTTTT.

The genes are TRBV2 and TRBJ1-3, with 8 bases lining up with TRBD1. The V gene's germline CDR1 is SNHLY and CDR2 FYNNEI. The junction had 9 bases not matched to a gene; V was cut back by 5 bases and J by 0 bases. The CDR3 extends over 17 amino acids. The CDR3 nucleotides are TGTGCCAGCAGTACCCCGGGACAGGCTAGCTCTGGAAACACCATATATTTT. This sequence encodes CASSTPGQASSGNTIYF.

The rearrangement uses TRBV28 and TRBJ2-1; possible D gene TRBD2, 7 bases. This CDR3 is 13 amino acids long. Per the germline V gene, CDR1 is MDHEN and CDR2 is SYDVKM. Trimming shortened V by 8 bases and J by 7 bases, and 15 bases separated the two germline ends. Here the CDR3 reads CASGRGATNEQFF. The CDR3 DNA reads TGTGCCAGCGGACGGGGGGCGACAAATGAGCAGTTCTTC.

This sequence joins TRBV5-1 and TRBJ2-5; D unclear. The V gene lost 0 bases and the J gene lost 5 bases, with 8 bases spanning the gap. Germline CDR1 and CDR2: SGHRS and YFSETQ. CDR3 length equals 13 residues. The CDR3 sequence: CASSLGQLETQYF. CDR3 DNA: TGCGCCAGCAGCTTGGGGCAGTTGGAGACCCAGTACTTC.

The rearrangement links TRBV6-6 to TRBJ1-1, with D unclear. V was pared by 0 bases and J by 8 bases, with 10 bases between. This CDR3 contains 13 residues. Germline CDR1 MNHNY, CDR2 SVGAGI (reference sequence). The CDR3 nucleotides read TGTGCCAGCAGTTACTCGTCGGGAAGCGAAGCTTTCTTT. Amino acid sequence: CASSYSSGSEAFF.

This chain connects TRBV7-9 to TRBJ2-3; tentative D call: TRBD2 (6 bases). The germline gives CDR1 SEHNR, CDR2 FQNEAQ (reference sequence). Trimming left V 4 bases short and J 2 bases short, with 13 bases between. CDR3 length: 15 residues. The CDR3 sequence is CASSSKAGPTDTQYF. In nucleotides, the CDR3 is TGTGCCAGCAGCTCGAAAGCGGGCCCCACAGATACGCAGTATTTT.

The chain joins TRBV10-3 to TRBJ2-2, with 7 bases lining up with TRBD2. This CDR3 comprises 16 residues. V dropped 3 bases and J dropped 2; count of bases not matched to a gene: 6. Germline CDR1 is ENHRY and CDR2 is SYGVKD. The CDR3 protein is CAISESSGINTGELFF. The CDR3 DNA sequence: TGTGCCATCAGTGAATCTAGCGGCATAAACACCGGGGAGCTGTTTTTT.

This clone occurred once. This rearrangement joins TRBV13 to TRBJ2-7, with a weak D call TRBD2 (5 bases). The V end was cut by 5 bases, the J end by 2 bases, with 22 bases between. Germline CDR1 is PRHDT and CDR2 is FYEKMQ (reference sequence). The CDR3 is 17 amino acids. The CDR3 DNA sequence: TGTGCCAGCAGCGGAGATTGGACGAGCGGTTCACCCTACGAGCAGTACTTC. It encodes CASSGDWTSGSPYEQYF.

The chain is built from TRBV11-3 and TRBJ1-6; 7 bases are a match to TRBD1. J gave up 5 bases and V 8 bases, and 9 bases lay outside the gene matches. This CDR3 comprises 15 residues. Germline V gives CDR1 SGHNT, CDR2 YENEEA. CDR3 amino acids: CASADRVVDNSPLHF. CDR3 coding DNA: TGTGCCAGCGCCGACAGGGTCGTCGATAATTCACCCCTCCACTTT.

The rearrangement links TRBV7-3 to TRBJ2-3; D might be TRBD2 (7 bases). This CDR3 region has 16 residues. Trimming pared 2 bases from V and 0 bases from J, leaving 12 bases between. The germline V gene encodes CDR1 SGHTA and CDR2 FQGTGA. This chain's CDR3 is CASSLVGGASTDTQYF. The CDR3 region has the DNA TGTGCCAGCAGCTTAGTTGGGGGGGCTAGCACAGATACGCAGTATTTT.

This sequence joins TRBV29-1 and TRBJ1-2, with 7 bases aligning to TRBD1. CDR3 length: 15 residues. J lost 0 bases, V lost 3 bases, and 7 bases had no gene match. Per the germline V gene, CDR1 is SQVTM and CDR2 is ANQGSEA. The CDR3 protein is CSVEYGQGANYGYTF. The CDR3 nucleotides read TGCAGCGTTGAGTATGGGCAGGGGGCTAACTATGGCTACACCTTC.

This rearrangement joins TRBV7-3 to TRBJ2-1; TRBD2 matches 15 bases. The CDR3 has 16 residues. The V gene's germline CDR1 is SGHTA and CDR2 FQGTGA. V lost 5 bases and J lost 9; bases outside the gene matches: 8. CDR3 protein: CASSTSGTSGRFEQFF. CDR3 coding DNA: TGTGCCAGCAGCACGTCCGGGACTAGCGGGAGGTTTGAGCAGTTCTTC.

The chain uses TRBV5-1 and TRBJ2-1, with a possible D match to TRBD1 (6 bases). CDR1 SGHRS and CDR2 YFSETQ come from the germline V gene. V lost 4 bases, J lost 6 bases, and 17 bases lay in between. The CDR3 extends over 15 amino acids. Here the CDR3 DNA reads TGCGCCAGCAGCCCCCTCCCGACAGGACTCAATGAGCAGTTCTTC. This translates into CASSPLPTGLNEQFF. The full variable domain, with the rest looked up from reference TRBV5-1 and TRBJ2-1, is KAGVTQTPRYLIKTRGQQVTLSCSPISGHRSVSWYQQTPGQGLQFLFEYFSETQRNKGNFPGRFSGRQFSNSRSEMNVSTLELGDSALYLCASSPLPTGLNEQFFGPGTRLTVL.

J is TRBJ2-3 and V is TRBV7-9, with D perhaps TRBD2 (6 bases). Trimming pared 1 base from V and 5 bases from J, leaving 10 bases between. Looked up from germline, CDR1 is SEHNR and CDR2 is FQNEAQ (reference sequence). The CDR3 has 14 residues. The CDR3 loop is CASSLGGGEDTQYF. CDR3 nucleotide sequence: TGTGCCAGCAGCTTAGGCGGCGGGGAAGATACGCAGTATTTT.

The sample holds a few counts of this clone. The chain is built from TRBV20-1 and TRBJ1-1; possibly TRBD1 for D (5 bases). From germline, CDR1 is DFQATT and CDR2 SNEGSKA (reference sequence). V was trimmed by 3 bases and J by 8 bases, leaving 10 bases between them. The CDR3 sequence is 11 residues long. The CDR3 loop is CSASGAGEAFF. CDR3 in DNA: TGCAGTGCTAGCGGGGCGGGGGAAGCTTTCTTT.

V usage is TRBV27 and J usage is TRBJ2-2; D is possibly TRBD2 (6 bases). V shed 2 bases and J shed 4 bases, with 11 bases lying between them. CDR1 is MNHEY and CDR2 is SMNVEV in the germline V gene (reference sequence). There are 15 residues in the CDR3. The CDR3 sequence: CASSLGRGTTGELFF. The CDR3 coding sequence is TGTGCCAGCAGTTTAGGCCGGGGGACCACCGGGGAGCTGTTTTTT.

The gene calls are TRBV30 and TRBJ1-4; tentative D call: TRBD1 (5 bases). Looked up from germline, CDR1 is GTSNPN and CDR2 is SVGIG (reference sequence). This CDR3 contains 12 residues. V was cut by 7 bases and J by 7 bases, with 13 bases left in between. In DNA, the CDR3 is TGTGCCTCCGGGGGTTTCGGTGAAAAACTGTTTTTT. Amino acids: CASGGFGEKLFF.

This clone was observed a few times. CDR3 residues: CASSLFGVAYEQYF. CDR3 nucleotide sequence: TGTGCCAGCAGTTTATTCGGGGTGGCCTACGAGCAGTACTTC. The chain carries TRBV27 and TRBJ2-7; D is possibly TRBD2 (5 bases). CDR1 and CDR2 (germline): MNHEY, SMNVEV (reference sequence). The CDR3 has 14 amino acids. The V end lost 1 base, the J end lost 2 bases, and 9 bases lay between the germline ends.

This clone was picked up one time. The V and J genes are TRBV27 and TRBJ2-7; 13 bases match TRBD2. V was pared by 4 bases and J by 6 bases, with 6 bases of the junction left unmatched. The germline CDR1 and CDR2 sequences are MNHEY and SMNVEV (reference sequence). The CDR3 extends over 15 amino acids. The CDR3 DNA follows: TGTGCCAGCAGTTCTAGGACTAGCGGGAGTGGCGAGCAGTACTTC. It is translated as CASSSRTSGSGEQYF.

The chain joins TRBV19 to TRBJ1-5; 8 bases map to TRBD1. Germline-derived CDR1 and CDR2 are LNHDA and SQIVND (reference sequence). This CDR3 region has 16 residues. Trimming removed 10 bases from V and 3 bases from J; junction bases left unmatched: 14. The CDR3 coding sequence is TGTGCCACCAAACCAACCGGACAGGGAGACAATCAGCCCCAGCATTTT. It is translated as CATKPTGQGDNQPQHF.

Only a few counts were recorded for this clone. The chain couples TRBV7-9 to TRBJ2-7; TRBD1 agrees at 7 bases. With 5 bases clipped from V and 2 bases from J, the junction kept 6 bases outside the gene matches. This CDR3 spans 14 amino acids. Germline CDR1 is SEHNR and CDR2 is FQNEAQ (reference sequence). CDR3 in amino acids: CASSRDSQPYEQYF. The DNA for the CDR3 is TGTGCCAGCAGCCGGGACAGCCAACCCTACGAGCAGTACTTC.

The chain couples TRBV27 to TRBJ2-7; D is uncertain. Germline CDR1 reads MNHEY; CDR2 reads SMNVEV (reference sequence). CDR3 length: 15 amino acids. Deletions cut 3 bases from V and 3 bases from J, with 15 bases between. The CDR3 sequence: CASSFTAQKNYEQYF. CDR3 nucleotides: TGTGCCAGCAGTTTCACCGCGCAAAAGAACTACGAGCAGTACTTC.

The chain uses TRBV30 and TRBJ2-5, with 8 bases identical to TRBD2. V lost 1 base, J lost 3 bases, and 10 bases stayed unmatched. The CDR3 length is 16 residues. Germline values: CDR1 GTSNPN, CDR2 SVGIG (reference sequence). The CDR3 loop is CAWSDPQREWEETQYF. The CDR3 DNA is TGTGCCTGGAGTGACCCTCAGCGGGAGTGGGAAGAGACCCAGTACTTC.

The chain couples TRBV28 to TRBJ2-7, with TRBD2 matching 8 bases. The CDR3 extends over 14 amino acids. Germline V gives CDR1 MDHEN, CDR2 SYDVKM. J was trimmed by 0 bases and V by 4 bases; bases with no gene match: 2. CDR3 bases: TGTGCCAGCAGTTCGGGACTAGACTCCTACGAGCAGTACTTC. Translated, it gives CASSSGLDSYEQYF.

The V gene is TRBV18, the J gene TRBJ2-7; the match to TRBD1 covers 8 bases. This CDR3 is 16 amino acids long. Unmatched junction bases numbered 10, after V lost 3 bases and J lost 3 bases. Germline V lookup: CDR1 KGHSH, CDR2 LQKENI. The CDR3 region has the DNA TGTGCCAGCTCACCGACGGAGGGGGACAGGATCTACGAGCAGTACTTC. Protein: CASSPTEGDRIYEQYF.

The chain links TRBV18 to TRBJ1-1; tentative D call: TRBD1 (6 bases). The CDR3 sequence is 14 residues long. From germline, CDR1 is KGHSH and CDR2 LQKENI. V dropped 2 bases and J dropped 2 bases, with 9 bases sitting between them. In DNA, the CDR3 is TGTGCCAGCTCACCATTGGGACATAACACTGAAGCTTTCTTT. Amino acids: CASSPLGHNTEAFF. Using reference TRBV18 and TRBJ1-1 for the parts outside the CDR3, the full variable domain is NAGVMQNPRHLVRRRGQEARLRCSPMKGHSHVYWYRQLPEEGLKFMVYLQKENIIDESGMPKERFSAEFPKEGPSILRIQQVVRGDSAAYFCASSPLGHNTEAFFGQGTRLTVV.